The T cell receptor beta chain under discussion was sequenced for a study of shared clonotypes between healthy human individuals. Sequencing used immunoSEQ multiplex PCR; TCRdb keeps in-frame clones, though not all of them. The sample shows about 530,000 clones, approximately 79% of them seen only once. This clone was observed a few times. Its specificity is unknown. Overall study results and limits: Measured sharing among donors was expected to vary with sequencing depth. The study sampled only blood, and tissue repertoires likely differ.

The sequence was obtained from a woman aged 40 to 49 in good health. Some clones in this sample may be carry-over from other donors' samples. Input material: PBMCs.

The CDR3 loop reads CASSLKQGKDTGELFF. CDR3 sequence (DNA): TGTGCCAGCAGCTTAAAACAGGGGAAGGACACCGGGGAGCTGTTTTTT. V usage is TRBV7-8 and J usage is TRBJ2-2; 7 bases line up with TRBD1. This CDR3 has 16 amino acids. CDR1 SGHVS and CDR2 FQNEAQ come from the germline V gene. V lost 2 bases and J lost 3; bases outside the gene matches: 6.